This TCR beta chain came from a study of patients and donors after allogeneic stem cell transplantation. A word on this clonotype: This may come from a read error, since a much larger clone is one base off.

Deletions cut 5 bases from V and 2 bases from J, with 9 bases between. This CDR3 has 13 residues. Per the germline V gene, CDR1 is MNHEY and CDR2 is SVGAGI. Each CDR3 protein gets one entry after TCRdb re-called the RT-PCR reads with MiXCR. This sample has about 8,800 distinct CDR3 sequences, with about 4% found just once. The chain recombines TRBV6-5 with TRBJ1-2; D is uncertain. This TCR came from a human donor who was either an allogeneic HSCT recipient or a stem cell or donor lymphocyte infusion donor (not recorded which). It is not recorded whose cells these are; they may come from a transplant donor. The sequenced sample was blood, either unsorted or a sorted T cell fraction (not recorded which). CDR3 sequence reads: CASSHVGNYGYTF. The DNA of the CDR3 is TGTGCCAGCAGTCACGTTGGGAACTATGGCTACACCTTC.